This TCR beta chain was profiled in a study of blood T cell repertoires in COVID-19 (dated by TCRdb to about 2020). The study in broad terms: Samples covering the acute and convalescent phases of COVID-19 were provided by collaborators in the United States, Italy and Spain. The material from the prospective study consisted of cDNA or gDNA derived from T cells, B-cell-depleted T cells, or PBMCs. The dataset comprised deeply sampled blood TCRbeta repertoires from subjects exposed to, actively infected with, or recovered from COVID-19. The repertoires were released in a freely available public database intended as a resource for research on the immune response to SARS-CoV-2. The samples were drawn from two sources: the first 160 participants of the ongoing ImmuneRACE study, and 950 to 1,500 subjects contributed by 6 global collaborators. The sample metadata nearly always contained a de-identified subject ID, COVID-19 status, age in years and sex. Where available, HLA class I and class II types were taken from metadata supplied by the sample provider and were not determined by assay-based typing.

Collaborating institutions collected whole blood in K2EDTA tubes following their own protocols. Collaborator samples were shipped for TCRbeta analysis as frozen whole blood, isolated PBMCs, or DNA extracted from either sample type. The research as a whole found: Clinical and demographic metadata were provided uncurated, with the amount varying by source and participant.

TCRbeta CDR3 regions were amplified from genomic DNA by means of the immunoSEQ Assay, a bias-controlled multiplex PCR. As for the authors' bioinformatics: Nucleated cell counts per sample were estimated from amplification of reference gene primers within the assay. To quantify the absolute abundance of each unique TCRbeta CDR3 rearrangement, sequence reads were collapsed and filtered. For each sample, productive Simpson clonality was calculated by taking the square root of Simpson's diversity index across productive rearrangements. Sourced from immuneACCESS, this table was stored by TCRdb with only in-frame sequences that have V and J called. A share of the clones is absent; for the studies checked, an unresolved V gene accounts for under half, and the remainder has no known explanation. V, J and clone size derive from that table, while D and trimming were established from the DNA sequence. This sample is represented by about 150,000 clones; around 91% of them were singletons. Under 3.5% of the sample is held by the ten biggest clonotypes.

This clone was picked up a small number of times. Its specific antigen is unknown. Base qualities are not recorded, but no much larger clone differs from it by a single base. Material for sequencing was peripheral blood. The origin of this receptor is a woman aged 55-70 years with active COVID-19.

The nucleotide sequence is given as TGTGCCAGCAGCTCCCGACAGGGGAATAATCAGCCCCAGCATTTT. This encodes CASSSRQGNNQPQHF. Rearrangement joined TRBV7-2 to TRBJ1-5; 8 central nucleotides agree with TRBD1. Trimming leaves V shorter by 4 bases and J shorter by 4 bases, with the junction holding 6 bases beyond the gene matches. Via the germline V gene, CDR1 is SGHTA and CDR2 FQGNSA. The CDR3 contains 15 residues, cysteine and phenylalanine counted. CDR3 DNA is the only sequence kept; it has 45 bases, read in frame from the first base. With the rest looked up from the reference TRBV7-2 and TRBJ1-5 genes rather than sequenced, the full variable domain is GAGVSQSPSNKVTEKGKDVELRCDPISGHTALYWYRQSLGQGLEFLIYFQGNSAPDKSGLPSDRFSAERTGGSVSTLTIQRTQQEDSAVYLCASSSRQGNNQPQHFGDGTRLSIL.